The rows below give T cell receptor beta chains drawn from one sample of a study of shared clonotypes between healthy human individuals. TCRdb keeps only in-frame clones here, not all; method: immunoSEQ multiplex PCR. This sample has roughly 500,000 clones, with about four fifths found just once. Sequenced sample: PBMCs. The receptors were gathered from a woman aged 40 to 50 in good health. Some clones in this sample may be carry-over from other donors' samples. The CDR3 runs from the conserved cysteine through the conserved F or W. D genes are given only for firm matches. Expanded clones get a size class; other rows say once, few or many, or leave the size out.

j_call,d_call,clone_size,v_call,cdr3_nt,cdr3_aa
TRBJ2-2,TRBD1,-,TRBV6-1,TGTGCCAGCAGTCCTTGGACAGGGGTCACCGGGGAGCTGTTTTTT,CASSPWTGVTGELFF
TRBJ2-1,TRBD2,-,TRBV7-3,TGTGCCAGCAGCCCCCCCGCGCTAGCGGGCAACAATGAGCAGTTCTTC,CASSPPALAGNNEQFF
TRBJ2-7,TRBD2,-,TRBV5-1,TGCGCCAGCAGCACGGGACTAGCCTCCTACGAGCAGTACTTC,CASSTGLASYEQYF
TRBJ2-1,-,-,TRBV5-6,TGTGCCAGCAGCTTGGGTTGGGGGATCTACAATGAGCAGTTCTTC,CASSLGWGIYNEQFF
TRBJ1-3,TRBD1,-,TRBV5-6,TGTGCCAGCAGCGGCAGGGGGCCTGGAAACACCATATATTTT,CASSGRGPGNTIYF
TRBJ2-2,TRBD2,once,TRBV29-1,TGCAGCGTTGAAGGGGTAGCGGGAGCGCCGAACACCGGGGAGCTGTTTTTT,CSVEGVAGAPNTGELFF
TRBJ1-4,-,-,TRBV5-6,TGTGCCAGCAGCTTTTACCGGGCTTCGAATGAAAAACTGTTTTTT,CASSFYRASNEKLFF
TRBJ2-1,-,-,TRBV9,TGTGCCAGCAGCCCAGGCGGGGGCCCCTACAATGAGCAGTTCTTC,CASSPGGGPYNEQFF
TRBJ1-4,TRBD1,many,TRBV7-9,TGTGCCAGCAGCGACCGGACCGGGACAGGGTCAACCCGTCATAAACTGTTTTTT,CASSDRTGTGSTRHKLFF
TRBJ2-5,TRBD2,-,TRBV9,TGTGCCAGCAGCGCAGGACTAGAAGAGACCCAGTACTTC,CASSAGLEETQYF
TRBJ2-7,TRBD1,-,TRBV9,TGTGCCAGCAGCGTAGGGACAGGGGCCTTCTACGAGCAGTACTTC,CASSVGTGAFYEQYF
TRBJ2-2,-,-,TRBV2,TGTGCCAGCAGTCTAACTAGTCCCGGGGAGCTGTTTTTT,CASSLTSPGELFF
TRBJ2-7,-,-,TRBV5-1,TGCGCCAGCAGCGGACAGCCAGGGACACCCTCCTACGAGCAGTACTTC,CASSGQPGTPSYEQYF
TRBJ1-2,TRBD1,-,TRBV2,TGTGCCAGCAGTGAAAGGCAGGGGGCGCACGGCTACACCTTC,CASSERQGAHGYTF
TRBJ2-1,TRBD2,-,TRBV15,TGTGCCACCAGCAGACCGAGCGGGGGCCGACCGTACAATGAGCAGTTCTTC,CATSRPSGGRPYNEQFF
TRBJ2-5,TRBD2,-,TRBV19,TGTGCCAGTAGTTCCCTTCTAGCGGGTTATCAAGAGACCCAGTACTTC,CASSSLLAGYQETQYF
TRBJ2-1,-,-,TRBV4-1,TGCGCCAGCAGCCAAGATAGGGGGGAGGCTTACAATGAGCAGTTCTTC,CASSQDRGEAYNEQFF
TRBJ1-5,-,-,TRBV18,TGTGCCAGCTCACCGGAATTGAATCAGCCCCAGCATTTT,CASSPELNQPQHF
TRBJ2-7,-,-,TRBV5-1,TGCGCCAGCAGCTTGAATAAATGGGGACATTCTCACTACTCCTACGAGCAGTACTTC,CASSLNKWGHSHYSYEQYF
TRBJ1-4,-,-,TRBV5-4,TGTGCCAGCAGCCGCAACGAGGGTAATGAAAAACTGTTTTTT,CASSRNEGNEKLFF
TRBJ2-1,-,-,TRBV7-6,TGTGCCAGCAGCTTCCCGGGAGTGGGCTACAATGAGCAGTTCTTC,CASSFPGVGYNEQFF
TRBJ1-5,-,-,TRBV19,TGTGCCAGTAGTATTAGGGGAGTTCAGCCCCAGCATTTT,CASSIRGVQPQHF
TRBJ2-7,TRBD2,-,TRBV7-3,TGTGCCAGCAGCGGGACTAGCGGGAGCGAGCAGTACTTC,CASSGTSGSEQYF
TRBJ2-1,TRBD2,-,TRBV9,TGTGCCAGCAGCGCAGCTGGGACTAGCGGGTTACGCAATGAGCAGTTCTTC,CASSAAGTSGLRNEQFF
TRBJ1-6,-,-,TRBV20-1,TGCAGTGCTATCTGGCAGTCCCTCCACTTT,CSAIWQSLHF
TRBJ2-2,-,-,TRBV6-5,TGTGCCAGCAGTTACTCGATCCCTATCGCCGGGGAGCTGTTTTTT,CASSYSIPIAGELFF
TRBJ1-4,-,-,TRBV28,TGTGCCAGCCTGGCGCCTGAAAAACTGTTTTTT,CASLAPEKLFF
TRBJ2-1,TRBD2,-,TRBV5-4,TGTGCCAGCAGTTCGGGACTAGCGGGAGTCGGAGCTGAGCAGTTCTTC,CASSSGLAGVGAEQFF
TRBJ2-5,TRBD1,-,TRBV28,TGTGCCAGCAGTTTATTGGACAGGAGGCAAGAGACCCAGTACTTC,CASSLLDRRQETQYF
TRBJ1-2,-,-,TRBV14,TGTGCCAGCAGCCAAGGTTATGGCTACACCTTC,CASSQGYGYTF
TRBJ2-7,-,-,TRBV21-1,TGTGCCAGCAGCAAAGGCGGCTCCTACGAGCAGTACTTC,CASSKGGSYEQYF
TRBJ1-1,TRBD1,few,TRBV7-9,TGTGCCAGCAGCCAGGGGGATACTGAAGCTTTCTTT,CASSQGDTEAFF
TRBJ1-2,-,-,TRBV9,TGTGCCAGCAGCGTAGGAGGGGGGGTCTATGGCTACACCTTC,CASSVGGGVYGYTF
TRBJ2-3,TRBD1,-,TRBV4-3,TGCGCCAGCAGCCCTCGGACAGGGGGCCAGTCAGATACGCAGTATTTT,CASSPRTGGQSDTQYF
TRBJ2-3,TRBD2,-,TRBV5-1,TGCGCCAGCAGCATCCAGCGGGAGGGCCCTCCAGATACGCAGTATTTT,CASSIQREGPPDTQYF
TRBJ2-2,TRBD2,-,TRBV7-3,TGTGCCAGCAGCTTAAGCCGAGCGGGAGGGAACACCGGGGAGCTGTTTTTT,CASSLSRAGGNTGELFF
TRBJ2-5,-,-,TRBV27,TGTGCCAGCCGGGGACTCGGGTTTTTCGGGGAGACCCAGTACTTC,CASRGLGFFGETQYF
TRBJ2-7,TRBD1,-,TRBV18,TGTGCCAGCTCACCAGACAGGGTGACCCATCACGAGCAGTACTTC,CASSPDRVTHHEQYF
TRBJ2-3,-,-,TRBV10-3,TGTGCCATCAGCCTTCGACGGGAGAGGGAAGATACGCAGTATTTT,CAISLRREREDTQYF
TRBJ2-7,TRBD2,-,TRBV28,TGTGCCAGCAGTTTATCGCCGTTAGCGGGAGGGAAAGTTACCAACTACGAGCAGTACTTC,CASSLSPLAGGKVTNYEQYF
TRBJ1-3,-,-,TRBV28,TGTGCCAGCAGTTTCGGGGGGCTTGGAAACACCATATATTTT,CASSFGGLGNTIYF
TRBJ1-5,-,-,TRBV15,TGTGCCACCAGCTCTCGACGGCAGAATCAGCCCCAGCATTTT,CATSSRRQNQPQHF
TRBJ2-4,-,once,TRBV20-1,TGCAGTGCTGCGATTACAAACATTCAGTACTTC,CSAAITNIQYF
TRBJ1-2,-,-,TRBV28,TGTGCCAGCAGTTGGCAGGGCGATGGCTACACCTTC,CASSWQGDGYTF
TRBJ2-1,-,-,TRBV5-1,TGCGCCAGCAGTCGCGCTCCTGACAATGAGCAGTTCTTC,CASSRAPDNEQFF
TRBJ2-3,-,-,TRBV2,TGTGCCAGCAGCCCCTACGATACGCAGTATTTT,CASSPYDTQYF
TRBJ1-2,-,few,TRBV5-6,TGTGCCAGCAGCTTGGCGCAGGGGAGGTTGGGTGGCTACACCTTC,CASSLAQGRLGGYTF
TRBJ2-7,-,-,TRBV18,TGTGCCAGCTCACCACCCGGACAGACGATGTACGAGCAGTACTTC,CASSPPGQTMYEQYF
TRBJ2-5,TRBD1,-,TRBV28,TGTGCCAGCAATACAGGGGGTTACCAAGAGACCCAGTACTTC,CASNTGGYQETQYF
TRBJ1-2,TRBD1,few,TRBV28,TGTGCCAGCAGGTCCGGGACAGACTATGGCTACACCTTC,CASRSGTDYGYTF
TRBJ1-5,TRBD1,-,TRBV28,TGTGCCAGCAACGGGGGACAGGGGGGTCGGGGGCCCCAGCATTTT,CASNGGQGGRGPQHF
TRBJ1-1,-,-,TRBV7-3,TGTGCCAGCAGCCTTATGGCCCGGGGGAACACTGAAGCTTTCTTT,CASSLMARGNTEAFF
TRBJ1-5,TRBD1,many,TRBV7-2,TGTGCCAGCAGCGCACCGGGACAGGGCCGGAATCAGCCCCAGCATTTT,CASSAPGQGRNQPQHF
TRBJ2-3,TRBD2,-,TRBV9,TGTGCCAGCAGCGTACTTGGGACTAGCGGGGCAGTCACAGATACGCAGTATTTT,CASSVLGTSGAVTDTQYF
TRBJ2-1,-,-,TRBV19,TGTGCCAGTAGTGTCACCAGGGAATTGGAGCAGTTCTTC,CASSVTRELEQFF
TRBJ2-3,TRBD1,many,TRBV5-1,TGCGCCAGCAGTCTGGGACAGACCACAGATACGCAGTATTTT,CASSLGQTTDTQYF
TRBJ2-1,TRBD1,-,TRBV15,TGTGCCACCAGCGCGGGACAGGTATCCAATGAGCAGTTCTTC,CATSAGQVSNEQFF